The 31 T cell receptor beta chains reported below all come from one sample, sequenced in a study of beta chain features in type 1 diabetes (dated by TCRdb to 2016 to 2018). Receptors were amplified or captured by the immunoSEQ multiplex PCR assay. The entire isolated RNA was reverse transcribed using the High Capacity cDNA Reverse Transcription Kit, and thus expressed TCRB transcripts were sequenced. The table comes from immuneACCESS by way of TCRdb, which keeps in-frame sequences with V and J called. Part of the clones is missing from these tables; in studies checked, under half for an unresolved V gene and the rest for unknown reasons. This sample lists under 450,000 clones; over 13% were detected once. The top ten clonotypes cover roughly 0.017% of the sample. The sample was naive CD4+ T cells from blood. The sample's cell subset or site label, decoded: true naive CD4+ T cells. The receptors derive from a young woman in good health.

This clone turned up a few times. This chain connects TRBV28 to TRBJ2-7, with D possibly TRBD2 on 5 matching bases. V was clipped by 1 base and J by 0 bases, with 16 bases between them. There are 17 residues in the CDR3. In germline, CDR1 is MDHEN, CDR2 SYDVKM. CDR3 sequence (DNA): TGTGCCAGCAGTTTATCCGCGGGTAGCCTAACCTCCTACGAGCAGTACTTC. This encodes CASSLSAGSLTSYEQYF. Filled out from reference TRBV28 and TRBJ2-7, the complete variable domain reads DVKVTQSSRYLVKRTGEKVFLECVQDMDHENMFWYRQDPGLGLRLIYFSYDVKMKEKGDIPEGYSVSREKKERFSLILESASTNQTSMYLCASSLSAGSLTSYEQYFGPGTRLTVT.

This clone was detected only a few times. The J gene is TRBJ2-1, the V gene TRBV14, with D unresolved. The CDR3 runs 15 residues. V lost 0 bases and J lost 4, with 10 bases in between. Per the germline V gene, CDR1 is SGHDN and CDR2 is FVKESK. The CDR3 loop reads CASSQDQALYNEQFF. The CDR3 DNA is TGTGCCAGCAGCCAAGATCAGGCCTTGTACAATGAGCAGTTCTTC.

This chain connects TRBV20-1 to TRBJ2-1; perhaps TRBD2 as D (6 bases). Trimming pared 0 bases from V and 15 bases from J, leaving 12 bases between. The CDR3 is 11 amino acids. Germline V gives CDR1 DFQATT, CDR2 SNEGSKA (reference sequence). The CDR3, as DNA: TGCAGTGCTAGAGACGGTCGGGGGAGGTTCTTC. Translating gives CSARDGRGRFF.

This clone came up a few times. The J gene is TRBJ1-1, the V gene TRBV29-1; D is unclear. The germline V and J ends were trimmed by 3 bases and 0 bases, with 11 bases remaining between them. The CDR3 is made up of 14 amino acids. CDR1 and CDR2 (germline): SQVTM, ANQGSEA. The CDR3 nucleotides read TGCAGCGTTGAGAAGCGGAGTTTGAACACTGAAGCTTTCTTT. It is translated as CSVEKRSLNTEAFF.

In its sample, this clone was seen a few times. The rearrangement joins TRBV28 to TRBJ2-7, with a possible D match to TRBD1 (5 bases). Germline V CDR1 and CDR2: MDHEN, SYDVKM. Trimming removed 3 bases at V and 4 bases at J, with 13 bases between. This CDR3 has 14 amino acids. CDR3 in DNA: TGTGCCAGCAGTTTCGGTCAGGGATCATACGAGCAGTACTTC. This sequence encodes CASSFGQGSYEQYF.

The J gene is TRBJ2-2, the V gene TRBV25-1; tentative D call: TRBD2 (5 bases). The V end lost 2 bases, the J end lost 4 bases, and 8 bases lay between the germline ends. Germline-derived CDR1 and CDR2 are MGHDK and SYGVNS. The CDR3 covers 14 residues. CDR3 protein: CASSETGFTGELFF. DNA of the CDR3: TGTGCCAGCAGTGAAACGGGGTTCACCGGGGAGCTGTTTTTT.

The rearrangement uses TRBV5-1 and TRBJ2-5; possibly TRBD1 for D (5 bases). This CDR3 is built from 13 residues. The V gene lost 1 base and the J gene lost 3 bases, with 7 bases spanning the gap. Germline CDR1 and CDR2: SGHRS and YFSETQ. The CDR3 spells CASSLRGKETQYF. Here the CDR3 DNA reads TGCGCCAGCAGCTTGAGGGGCAAAGAGACCCAGTACTTC.

The chain joins TRBV18 to TRBJ1-4, with D perhaps matching TRBD1 (6 bases). Germline V gene lookup returns CDR1 KGHSH and CDR2 LQKENI. The CDR3 totals 15 residues. Trimming stripped 6 bases from V and 0 bases from J, with 11 bases between. The CDR3 is CASSPRQATNEKLFF. CDR3 nucleotide sequence: TGTGCCAGCTCCCCCCGACAGGCAACTAATGAAAAACTGTTTTTT.

The J gene is TRBJ2-1, the V gene TRBV18; 8 nucleotides line up with TRBD2. This CDR3 is 15 amino acids long. Per germline, CDR1 KGHSH and CDR2 LQKENI. Losses at the gene ends were 2 bases for V and 6 bases for J; bases not matched to a gene: 6. The CDR3 sequence is CASSPGTSGSNEQFF. The CDR3 DNA sequence: TGTGCCAGCTCACCAGGAACTAGCGGATCCAATGAGCAGTTCTTC. Full variable domain (outside the CDR3, taken from reference TRBV18 and TRBJ2-1): NAGVMQNPRHLVRRRGQEARLRCSPMKGHSHVYWYRQLPEEGLKFMVYLQKENIIDESGMPKERFSAEFPKEGPSILRIQQVVRGDSAAYFCASSPGTSGSNEQFFGPGTRLTVL.

The table lists this clone with a few counts. Other DNA variants within this sample encode the same CDR3. The chain combines TRBV2 with TRBJ1-5; no firm D call. The CDR3 has 14 amino acids. Germline values: CDR1 SNHLY, CDR2 FYNNEI. Trimming pared 5 bases from V and 0 bases from J, leaving 8 bases between. CDR3 protein: CASSLRDSNQPQHF. CDR3 nucleotide sequence: TGTGCCAGCAGTTTGAGGGATAGCAATCAGCCCCAGCATTTT. Variable domain in full (rest from reference TRBV2 and TRBJ1-5): EPEVTQTPSHQVTQMGQEVILRCVPISNHLYFYWYRQILGQKVEFLVSFYNNEISEKSEIFDDQFSVERPDGSNFTLKIRSTKLEDSAMYFCASSLRDSNQPQHFGDGTRLSIL.

Only a few counts were recorded for this clone. V usage is TRBV29-1 and J usage is TRBJ1-1, with D unclear. The germline V and J ends were trimmed by 7 bases and 1 base, with 7 bases remaining between them. The CDR3 extends over 11 amino acids. Germline V gene lookup returns CDR1 SQVTM and CDR2 ANQGSEA. Here the CDR3 reads CSGNKNTEAFF. CDR3 nucleotides: TGCAGCGGCAACAAGAACACTGAAGCTTTCTTT.

There are a few counts of this clone. The chain recombines TRBV5-1 with TRBJ2-7; TRBD2 matches 13 bases. CDR3 length: 16 residues. From germline, CDR1 is SGHRS and CDR2 YFSETQ. Trimming cost V 4 bases and J 1 base; bases outside gene matches: 5. CDR3 nucleotide sequence: TGCGCCAGCAGCCTAGGGACTAGCGGGGCATCCTACGAGCAGTACTTC. Its translation is CASSLGTSGASYEQYF.

The chain recombines TRBV28 with TRBJ1-1, with TRBD1 matching over 7 bases. Trimming took 3 bases from V and 5 from J; bases not matched to a gene: 6. Germline lookup yields CDR1 MDHEN and CDR2 SYDVKM. The CDR3 has 14 residues. In DNA form, the CDR3 reads TGTGCCAGCAGTTTGCCGAGGGGGCTTACTGAAGCTTTCTTT. Amino acids: CASSLPRGLTEAFF.

The gene calls are TRBV30 and TRBJ2-1; 9 nucleotides match TRBD2. Germline values: CDR1 GTSNPN, CDR2 SVGIG (reference sequence). The V segment lost 4 bases and the J segment 3 bases; nucleotides outside the gene matches: 4. CDR3 length: 14 residues. In DNA form, the CDR3 reads TGTGCCTGGATGGTAGCGGGAGTCTACAATGAGCAGTTCTTC. Its translation is CAWMVAGVYNEQFF. The whole variable domain, filled in from reference TRBV30 and TRBJ2-1, reads SQTIHQWPATLVQPVGSPLSLECTVEGTSNPNLYWYRQAAGRGLQLLFYSVGIGQISSEVPQNLSASRPQDRQFILSSKKLLLSDSGFYLCAWMVAGVYNEQFFGPGTRLTVL.

The chain uses TRBV5-4 and TRBJ2-2, with D hard to call. The CDR3 is 16 residues long. The V end was cut by 4 bases, the J end by 6 bases, with 19 bases between. Germline V gene data show CDR1 as SGHNT and CDR2 as YYREEE (reference sequence). The CDR3 loop reads CASSPGAPVGPGELFF. Here the CDR3 DNA reads TGTGCCAGCAGCCCTGGAGCGCCAGTGGGTCCCGGGGAGCTGTTTTTT. The full variable domain, in which reference TRBV5-4 and TRBJ2-2 provide the parts outside the CDR3, is ETGVTQSPTHLIKTRGQQVTLRCSSQSGHNTVSWYQQALGQGPQFIFQYYREEENGRGNFPPRFSGLQFPNYSSELNVNALELDDSALYLCASSPGAPVGPGELFFGEGSRLTVL.

This clone was picked up a small number of times. The chain uses TRBV29-1 and TRBJ1-1; no clear D gene. The CDR3 runs to 13 residues. Trimming cost V 7 bases and J 9 bases, with 21 bases left between them. Per germline, CDR1 SQVTM and CDR2 ANQGSEA. The CDR3 here is CSALEGPSLKAFF. The CDR3 DNA sequence: TGCAGCGCGTTGGAGGGCCCTTCCCTGAAAGCTTTCTTT.

In the case of this clone: In the same sample, other DNA sequences code for this CDR3. The V and J genes are TRBV28 and TRBJ2-3, with 14 bases fitting TRBD2. Losses at the gene ends were 5 bases for V and 5 bases for J; bases not matched to a gene: 3. This CDR3 region has 15 residues. Germline-derived CDR1 and CDR2 are MDHEN and SYDVKM. CDR3 sequence: CASSPGLAGGDTQYF. In DNA form, the CDR3 reads TGTGCCAGCAGTCCCGGACTAGCGGGAGGAGATACGCAGTATTTT.

V and J are TRBV5-1 and TRBJ2-5; 9 bases are a match to TRBD2. The CDR3 runs to 16 residues. Germline values: CDR1 SGHRS, CDR2 YFSETQ. V trimming: 0 bases; J trimming: 5 bases; junction bases outside the gene matches: 8. The DNA for the CDR3 is TGCGCCAGCAGCTTGGCGACTAGCGGCGGGGAGGAGACCCAGTACTTC. Residues: CASSLATSGGEETQYF.

V and J are TRBV30 and TRBJ1-5; D perhaps matches TRBD1 (6 bases). Trimming left V 4 bases short and J 4 bases short, with 8 bases between. The V gene's germline CDR1 is GTSNPN and CDR2 SVGIG (reference sequence). The CDR3 consists of 12 residues. DNA of the CDR3: TGTGCCTGGAACACAGGGAATCAGCCCCAGCATTTT. It encodes CAWNTGNQPQHF.

V is TRBV30 and J is TRBJ1-2; D remains ambiguous. The CDR3 consists of 14 residues. Trimming cost V 0 bases and J 5 bases, with 13 bases left between them. From germline, CDR1 is GTSNPN and CDR2 SVGIG (reference sequence). Written as DNA, the CDR3 is TGTGCCTGGAGTGTTGGCGGCCCTGTTTATGGCTACACCTTC. Residues: CAWSVGGPVYGYTF.

Comments on this clone: The junction departs from germline at one end; a sequencing error may be responsible. The chain combines TRBV7-7 with TRBJ2-5; D is unresolved. The CDR3 covers 13 residues. Looked up from germline, CDR1 is SSHAT and CDR2 is FNYEAQ (reference sequence). Here the CDR3 DNA reads TGTGCTAGCAGCTTAGCACAGCAAGAGACCCAGTACTTC. The encoded protein is CASSLAQQETQYF.

This clone has a handful of counts. The genes are TRBV2 and TRBJ2-3; 9 nucleotides match TRBD2. With V trimmed by 6 bases and J by 6 bases, 7 bases remained unmatched. Germline V gene sequence: CDR1 SNHLY, CDR2 FYNNEI. There are 14 residues in the CDR3. CDR3 region: CASRPSGNSDTQYF. The CDR3 region has the DNA TGTGCCAGCAGACCTAGCGGGAATTCGGATACGCAGTATTTT.

V gene TRBV28 combines with J gene TRBJ2-1, with D maybe TRBD2 (6 bases). The CDR3 consists of 15 residues. V was pared by 7 bases and J by 6 bases, with 19 bases between. Germline loops: CDR1 MDHEN, CDR2 SYDVKM. CDR3 sequence: CASTVSGTSGNEQFF. The CDR3 DNA sequence: TGTGCCAGCACTGTATCCGGGACTTCGGGCAATGAGCAGTTCTTC.

The rearrangement links TRBV11-2 to TRBJ2-3; D is undetermined. Germline V gene data show CDR1 as SGHAT and CDR2 as FQNNGV. CDR3 size: 14 residues. Trimming left V 1 base short and J 0 bases short, with 5 bases between. The CDR3 spells CASSLVTSTDTQYF. The CDR3 DNA follows: TGTGCCAGCAGCTTAGTCACTAGCACAGATACGCAGTATTTT. Supplemented by reference TRBV11-2 and TRBJ2-3, the full variable domain reads EAGVAQSPRYKIIEKRQSVAFWCNPISGHATLYWYQQILGQGPKLLIQFQNNGVVDDSQLPKDRFSAERLKGVDSTLKIQPAKLEDSAVYLCASSLVTSTDTQYFGPGTRLTVL.

This clone appeared a few times. J is TRBJ2-7 and V is TRBV9; TRBD1 agrees at 11 bases. CDR1 and CDR2 (germline): SGDLS, YYNGEE. This CDR3 contains 15 residues. The trim removed 3 bases at V and 3 bases at J, leaving 5 bases unmatched. The CDR3 bases are TGTGCCAGCAGCGCCGGGACAGGGGGACACTACGAGCAGTACTTC. Its protein product is CASSAGTGGHYEQYF.

This chain links TRBV7-6 with TRBJ2-3; 11 bases match TRBD2. Germline assignment: CDR1 SGHVS and CDR2 FNYEAQ. This CDR3 has 16 amino acids. The ends lost 5 bases at V and 1 base at J; junction bases unmatched: 5. CDR3 loop: CASSPMTSGGTDTQYF. Written as DNA, the CDR3 is TGTGCCAGCAGCCCGATGACTAGCGGGGGCACAGATACGCAGTATTTT.

This clone has more than one count but fewer than ten. The DNA of the CDR3 is TGTGCCAGCTCACCTGAAACTGGGAACACTGAAGCTTTCTTT. It translates to CASSPETGNTEAFF. This chain links TRBV18 with TRBJ1-1; no clear D gene. The germline V and J ends were trimmed by 3 bases and 1 base, with 9 bases remaining between them. CDR3 length: 14 amino acids. The germline V gene has CDR1 KGHSH and CDR2 LQKENI.

This clone has just a few counts. The gene calls are TRBV6-1 and TRBJ2-7; D possibly corresponds to TRBD2 (5 bases). Germline CDR1 reads MNHNS; CDR2 reads SASEGT. Trimming left V 5 bases short and J 0 bases short, with 11 bases between. This CDR3 contains 14 residues. The CDR3 nucleotides read TGTGCCAGCAGTCTACTAGGTCCCTCCTACGAGCAGTACTTC. It is translated as CASSLLGPSYEQYF.

This clone was recorded a few times. This chain uses TRBV2 with TRBJ1-4; the match to TRBD1 covers 7 bases. V shed 4 bases and J 3 bases; nucleotides not matched to a gene: 5. The CDR3 runs to 15 residues. Germline CDR1 reads SNHLY; CDR2 reads FYNNEI. CDR3 residues: CASSGQGRANEKLFF. Here the CDR3 DNA reads TGTGCCAGCAGTGGACAGGGACGGGCTAATGAAAAACTGTTTTTT.

The table lists this clone with a few counts. The rearrangement uses TRBV9 and TRBJ1-5; 8 nucleotides match TRBD1. The CDR3 extends over 14 amino acids. With V trimmed by 3 bases and J by 5 bases, 4 bases remained unmatched. Germline CDR1 and CDR2: SGDLS and YYNGEE. The CDR3 DNA reads as TGTGCCAGCAGCGATAACAGGGGGTATCAGCCCCAGCATTTT. Its protein product is CASSDNRGYQPQHF.

The J gene is TRBJ2-3, the V gene TRBV4-2, with 10 bases identical to TRBD2. Per germline, CDR1 LGHNA and CDR2 YNFKEQ. The J segment lost 5 bases and the V segment lost 1 base, leaving 3 bases of the junction unmatched. CDR3 length: 15 amino acids. This chain's CDR3 is CASSQGAGGVDTQYF. The CDR3 nucleotides are TGTGCCAGCAGCCAAGGAGCGGGAGGGGTAGATACGCAGTATTTT.